This is a list of T cell receptor beta chains from one sample in a study of Ad26.COV2.S vaccination and SARS-CoV-2 variants. Sequencing used immunoSEQ multiplex PCR; TCRdb keeps in-frame clones, though not all of them. The table records over 85,000 clones, less than 85% of them present only once. This specimen consisted of peripheral blood, obtained after recovery from COVID-19. Every receptor here comes from a human donor who had recovered from COVID-19. The CDR3 runs from the conserved cysteine through the conserved F or W. D genes are given only for firm matches. Clone size is stated in some rows and not others, as once, few, many or a class when expanded.

D	size	V	J	CDR3	DNA
NA	NA	TRBV19	TRBJ2-7	CASNARRGKPPYEQYF	TGTGCCAGTAATGCAAGGCGGGGAAAACCGCCCTACGAGCAGTACTTC
NA	NA	TRBV6-5	TRBJ2-2	CASGRGTGELFF	TGTGCCAGCGGTCGGGGGACCGGGGAGCTGTTTTTT
NA	medium-sized	TRBV6-5	TRBJ1-2	CASRGDGGYTF	TGTGCCAGCAGGGGGGACGGTGGCTACACCTTC
TRBD1	NA	TRBV25-1	TRBJ1-6	CASRKAGGGNSPLHF	TGTGCCAGCAGGAAGGCAGGGGGCGGTAATTCACCCCTCCACTTT
NA	NA	TRBV5-6	TRBJ2-1	CASSFIGADEQFF	TGTGCCAGCAGCTTCATTGGGGCGGATGAGCAGTTCTTC
NA	NA	TRBV11-2	TRBJ1-1	CASSFRDTEAFF	TGTGCCAGCAGCTTCCGTGATACTGAAGCTTTCTTT
TRBD2	NA	TRBV7-9	TRBJ2-1	CASHILRLAGYGNEQFF	TGTGCCAGCCATATCTTGAGACTAGCGGGATATGGCAATGAGCAGTTCTTC
TRBD2	NA	TRBV4-3	TRBJ2-2	CASSQGGSATGELFF	TGCGCCAGCAGCCAAGGCGGGAGTGCCACCGGGGAGCTGTTTTTT
TRBD2	NA	TRBV7-2	TRBJ2-2	CASSLLAVTGELFF	TGTGCCAGCAGCTTACTAGCGGTAACCGGGGAGCTGTTTTTT
NA	NA	TRBV11-3	TRBJ1-1	CASSLVRGGTEAFF	TGTGCCAGCAGCTTAGTTCGGGGGGGGACTGAAGCTTTCTTT
NA	once	TRBV5-1	TRBJ2-5	CASSWPGLPETQYF	TGCGCCAGCAGCTGGCCGGGACTCCCGGAGACCCAGTACTTC
NA	NA	TRBV23-1	TRBJ2-5	CASKMPRFPETQYF	TGCGCCAGCAAGATGCCCAGGTTTCCAGAGACCCAGTACTTC
NA	NA	TRBV18	TRBJ1-6	CASSPFKASGSPLHF	TGTGCCAGCTCACCATTTAAGGCTTCCGGCTCACCCCTCCACTTT
NA	NA	TRBV6-2/TRBV6-3	TRBJ2-3	CASSSGADTQYF	TGTGCCAGCAGTTCCGGGGCAGATACGCAGTATTTT
TRBD1	NA	TRBV6-5	TRBJ1-5	CASTQGVNQPQHF	TGTGCCAGCACCCAGGGGGTCAATCAGCCCCAGCATTTT
NA	NA	TRBV29-1	TRBJ2-7	CSVVVGLSTYEQYF	TGCAGCGTTGTGGTGGGATTAAGCACCTACGAGCAGTACTTC
TRBD2	NA	TRBV5-1	TRBJ2-7	CASSLGGTSGMSEQYF	TGCGCCAGCAGCTTGGGAGGGACTAGCGGGATGAGCGAGCAGTACTTC
NA	few	TRBV7-9	TRBJ2-7	CASSSSRGNLTGREQYF	TGTGCCAGCAGCTCTAGTAGGGGGAATTTGACCGGGCGCGAGCAGTACTTC
NA	NA	TRBV2	TRBJ2-2	CATQRDQMNTGELFF	TGTGCCACCCAGAGGGACCAGATGAACACCGGGGAGCTGTTTTTT
NA	NA	TRBV12-3/TRBV12-4	TRBJ2-7	CASSKGASSEQYF	TGTGCCAGCAGTAAAGGGGCTAGTAGCGAGCAGTACTTC